The clone carrying this TCR beta chain was seen more than once but under ten times. The source of the sample is a study of blood T cell repertoires in COVID-19. The CDR3 is 12 residues long. With 3 bases removed from V and 2 bases from J, the gap between germline ends came to 4 bases. Germline CDR1 reads SGHTA; CDR2 reads FQGNSA. The assay was immunoSEQ multiplex PCR, and TCRdb's table has in-frame clones only and misses some. This table holds about 110,000 clones, 69% found once. The chain has TRBV7-2 and TRBJ1-2, with unresolved D. Sequenced material: peripheral blood. This clonotype originated in a man older than 75 with acute or convalescent COVID-19. CDR3 region: CASSFQNYGYTF. DNA of the CDR3: TGTGCCAGCAGCTTCCAGAACTATGGCTACACCTTC.